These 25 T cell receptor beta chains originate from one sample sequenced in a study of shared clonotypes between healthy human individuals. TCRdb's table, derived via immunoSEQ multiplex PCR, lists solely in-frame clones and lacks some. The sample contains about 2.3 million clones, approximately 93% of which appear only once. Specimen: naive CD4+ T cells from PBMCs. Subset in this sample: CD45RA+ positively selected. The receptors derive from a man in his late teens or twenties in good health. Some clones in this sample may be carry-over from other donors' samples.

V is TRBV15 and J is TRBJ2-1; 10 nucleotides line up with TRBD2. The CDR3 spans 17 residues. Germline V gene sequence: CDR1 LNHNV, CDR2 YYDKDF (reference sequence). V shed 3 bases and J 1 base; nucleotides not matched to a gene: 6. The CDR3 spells CATSREGLAVSYNEQFF. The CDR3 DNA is TGTGCCACCAGCAGGGAAGGACTAGCGGTTTCCTACAATGAGCAGTTCTTC.

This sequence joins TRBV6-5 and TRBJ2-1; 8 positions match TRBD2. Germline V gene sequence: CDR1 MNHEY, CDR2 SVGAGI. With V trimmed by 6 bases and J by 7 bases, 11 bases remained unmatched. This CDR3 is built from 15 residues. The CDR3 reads CASRRQGGGPNEQFF. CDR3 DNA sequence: TGTGCCAGCAGACGCCAGGGCGGGGGGCCTAATGAGCAGTTCTTC.

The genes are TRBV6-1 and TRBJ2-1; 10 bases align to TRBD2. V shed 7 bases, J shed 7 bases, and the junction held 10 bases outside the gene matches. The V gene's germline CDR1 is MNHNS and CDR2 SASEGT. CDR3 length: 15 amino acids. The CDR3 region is CASTEREGLRNEQFF. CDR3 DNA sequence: TGTGCCAGCACCGAGCGGGAGGGCCTTAGAAATGAGCAGTTCTTC.

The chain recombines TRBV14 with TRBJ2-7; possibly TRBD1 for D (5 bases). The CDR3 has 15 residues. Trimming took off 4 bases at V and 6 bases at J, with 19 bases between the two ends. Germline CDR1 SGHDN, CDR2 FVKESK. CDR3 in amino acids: CASSRARRKGVEQYF. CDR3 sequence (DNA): TGTGCCAGCAGCCGAGCGAGGCGGAAAGGGGTCGAGCAGTACTTC.

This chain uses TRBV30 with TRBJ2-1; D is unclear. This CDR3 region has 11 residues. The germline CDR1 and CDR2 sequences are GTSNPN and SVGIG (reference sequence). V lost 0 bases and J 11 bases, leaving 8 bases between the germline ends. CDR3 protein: CAWSVSSKQFF. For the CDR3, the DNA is TGTGCCTGGAGTGTTTCTTCTAAGCAGTTCTTC.

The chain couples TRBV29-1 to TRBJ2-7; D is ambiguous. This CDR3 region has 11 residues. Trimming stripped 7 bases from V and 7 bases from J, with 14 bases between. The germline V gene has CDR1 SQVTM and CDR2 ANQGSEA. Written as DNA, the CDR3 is TGCAGCGCCAACTTCGTGGAGGAGCAGTACTTC. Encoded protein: CSANFVEEQYF.

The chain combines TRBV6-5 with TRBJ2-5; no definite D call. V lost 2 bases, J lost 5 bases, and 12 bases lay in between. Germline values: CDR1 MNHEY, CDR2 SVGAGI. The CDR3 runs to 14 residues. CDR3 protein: CASSYDGFQETQYF. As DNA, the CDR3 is TGTGCCAGCAGTTACGATGGGTTCCAGGAGACCCAGTACTTC.

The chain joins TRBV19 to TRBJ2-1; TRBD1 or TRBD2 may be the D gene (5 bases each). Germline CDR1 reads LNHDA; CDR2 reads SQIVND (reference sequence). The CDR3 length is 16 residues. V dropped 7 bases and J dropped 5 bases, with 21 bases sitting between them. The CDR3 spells CASTLSPPGANNEQFF. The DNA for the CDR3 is TGTGCCAGTACCCTATCCCCCCCCGGGGCAAACAATGAGCAGTTCTTC.

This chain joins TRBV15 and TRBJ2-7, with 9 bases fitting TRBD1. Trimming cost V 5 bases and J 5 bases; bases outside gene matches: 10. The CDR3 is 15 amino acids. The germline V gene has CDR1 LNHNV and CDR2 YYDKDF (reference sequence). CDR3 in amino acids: CATSGRTGEWNEQYF. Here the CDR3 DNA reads TGTGCCACCAGCGGACGGACAGGGGAATGGAACGAGCAGTACTTC.

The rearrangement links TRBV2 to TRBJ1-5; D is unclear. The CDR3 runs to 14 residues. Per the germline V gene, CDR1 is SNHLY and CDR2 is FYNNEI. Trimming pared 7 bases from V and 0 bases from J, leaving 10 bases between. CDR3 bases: TGTGCCAGCACCACCCCATATAGCAATCAGCCCCAGCATTTT. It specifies CASTTPYSNQPQHF.

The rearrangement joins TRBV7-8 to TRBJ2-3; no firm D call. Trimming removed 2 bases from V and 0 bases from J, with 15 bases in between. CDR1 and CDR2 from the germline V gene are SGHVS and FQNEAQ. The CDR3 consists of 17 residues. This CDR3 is CASSLSPASSSTDTQYF. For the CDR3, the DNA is TGTGCCAGCAGCTTATCTCCCGCGAGTAGTAGCACAGATACGCAGTATTTT.

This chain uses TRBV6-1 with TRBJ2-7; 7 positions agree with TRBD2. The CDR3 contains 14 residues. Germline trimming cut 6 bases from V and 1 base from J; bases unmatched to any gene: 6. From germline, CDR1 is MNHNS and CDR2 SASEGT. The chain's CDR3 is CASSLHGGSYEQYF. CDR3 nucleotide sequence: TGTGCCAGCAGCCTCCACGGGGGGTCCTACGAGCAGTACTTC.

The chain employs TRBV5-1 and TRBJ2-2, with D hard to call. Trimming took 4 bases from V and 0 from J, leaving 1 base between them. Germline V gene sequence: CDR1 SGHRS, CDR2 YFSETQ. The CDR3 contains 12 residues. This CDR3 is CASSTNTGELFF. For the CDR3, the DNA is TGCGCCAGCAGCACGAACACCGGGGAGCTGTTTTTT.

CDR3 protein: CASSRDTQETQYF. The DNA of the CDR3 is TGTGCCAGCAGCCGAGACACACAAGAGACCCAGTACTTC. The chain links TRBV4-2 to TRBJ2-5; D is unclear. Germline CDR1 LGHNA, CDR2 YNFKEQ. The CDR3 runs to 13 residues. Trimming shortened V by 4 bases and J by 2 bases, and 8 bases separated the two germline ends.

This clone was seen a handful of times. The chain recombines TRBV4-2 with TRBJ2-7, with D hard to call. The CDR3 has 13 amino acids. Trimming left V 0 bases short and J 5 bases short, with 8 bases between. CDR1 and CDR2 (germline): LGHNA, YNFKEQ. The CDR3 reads CASSQERWNEQYF. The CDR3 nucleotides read TGTGCCAGCAGCCAAGAACGATGGAACGAGCAGTACTTC.

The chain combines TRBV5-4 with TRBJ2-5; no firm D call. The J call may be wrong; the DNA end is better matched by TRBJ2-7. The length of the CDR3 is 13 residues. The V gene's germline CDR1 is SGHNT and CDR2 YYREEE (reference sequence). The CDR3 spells CASSLDRTYEQYF. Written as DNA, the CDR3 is TGTGCCAGCAGCTTGGACAGAACCTACGAGCAGTACTTC.

CDR3 nucleotides: TGTGCCAGCACGGGGCTTGGGCAGTATTTT. Translating gives CASTGLGQYF. The chain carries TRBV27 and TRBJ2-3; D may correspond to TRBD1 or TRBD2 (5 bases each). This CDR3 has 10 residues. Germline values: CDR1 MNHEY, CDR2 SMNVEV (reference sequence). V lost 7 bases, J lost 11 bases, and 10 bases lay in between.

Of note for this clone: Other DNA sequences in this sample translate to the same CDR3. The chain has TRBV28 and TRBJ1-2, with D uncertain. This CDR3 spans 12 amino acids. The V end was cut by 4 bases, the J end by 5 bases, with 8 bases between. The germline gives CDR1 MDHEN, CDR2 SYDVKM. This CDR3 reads CASSSSGYGYTF. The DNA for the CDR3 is TGTGCCAGCAGTTCTTCAGGATATGGCTACACCTTC.

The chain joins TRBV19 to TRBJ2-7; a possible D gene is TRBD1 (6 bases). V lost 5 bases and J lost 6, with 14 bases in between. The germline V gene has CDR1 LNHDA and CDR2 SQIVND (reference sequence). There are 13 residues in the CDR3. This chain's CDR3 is CASSLRQEREQYF. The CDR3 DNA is TGTGCCAGTAGTCTGAGACAGGAGCGCGAGCAGTACTTC.

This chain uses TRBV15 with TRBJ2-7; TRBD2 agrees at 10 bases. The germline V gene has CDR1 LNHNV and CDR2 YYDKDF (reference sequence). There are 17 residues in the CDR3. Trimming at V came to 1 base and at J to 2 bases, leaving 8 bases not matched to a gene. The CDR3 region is CATSRGPSGSVAYEQYF. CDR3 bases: TGTGCCACCAGCAGAGGACCTAGCGGGAGCGTAGCCTACGAGCAGTACTTC.

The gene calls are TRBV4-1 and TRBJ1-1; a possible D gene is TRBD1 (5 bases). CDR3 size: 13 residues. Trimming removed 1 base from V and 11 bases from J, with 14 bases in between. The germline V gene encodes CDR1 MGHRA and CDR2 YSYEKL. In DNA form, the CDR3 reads TGCGCCAGCAGCCAAGGTAAGGGGACCGATGCTTTCTTT. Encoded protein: CASSQGKGTDAFF.

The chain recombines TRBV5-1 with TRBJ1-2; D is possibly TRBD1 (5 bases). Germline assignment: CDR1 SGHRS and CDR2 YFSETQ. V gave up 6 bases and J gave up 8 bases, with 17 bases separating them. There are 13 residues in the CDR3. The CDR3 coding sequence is TGCGCCAGCACCCCAGGGTTCGGGGAAGGCTACACCTTC. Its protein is CASTPGFGEGYTF. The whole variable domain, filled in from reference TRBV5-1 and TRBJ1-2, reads KAGVTQTPRYLIKTRGQQVTLSCSPISGHRSVSWYQQTPGQGLQFLFEYFSETQRNKGNFPGRFSGRQFSNSRSEMNVSTLELGDSALYLCASTPGFGEGYTFGSGTRLTVV.

As DNA, the CDR3 is TGTGCCAGCTCACCGTGGACCGGGGGGGAGACCCAGTACTTC. Translated, it gives CASSPWTGGETQYF. The chain is built from TRBV18 and TRBJ2-5; 7 bases match TRBD2. V lost 3 bases to trimming and J lost 5 bases; unmatched junction nucleotides: 6. CDR1 is KGHSH and CDR2 is LQKENI in the germline V gene. The CDR3 spans 14 residues.

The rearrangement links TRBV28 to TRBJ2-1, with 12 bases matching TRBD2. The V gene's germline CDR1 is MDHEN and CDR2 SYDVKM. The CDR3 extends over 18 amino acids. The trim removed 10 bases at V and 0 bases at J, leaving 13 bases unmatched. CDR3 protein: CATSILTSGGSSYNEQFF. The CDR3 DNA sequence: TGTGCCACCTCTATTCTGACTAGCGGGGGCAGCTCCTACAATGAGCAGTTCTTC. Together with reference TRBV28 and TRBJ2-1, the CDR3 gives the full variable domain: DVKVTQSSRYLVKRTGEKVFLECVQDMDHENMFWYRQDPGLGLRLIYFSYDVKMKEKGDIPEGYSVSREKKERFSLILESASTNQTSMYLCATSILTSGGSSYNEQFFGPGTRLTVL.

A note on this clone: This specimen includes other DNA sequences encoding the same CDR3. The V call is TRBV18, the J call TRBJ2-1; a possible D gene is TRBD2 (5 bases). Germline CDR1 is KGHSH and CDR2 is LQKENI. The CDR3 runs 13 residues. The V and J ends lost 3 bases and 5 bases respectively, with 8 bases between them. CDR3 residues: CASSPGLNNEQFF. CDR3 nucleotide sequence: TGTGCCAGCTCACCCGGACTTAACAATGAGCAGTTCTTC.